What follows is one T cell receptor beta chain and its context. As yet, its antigen is unknown. The sample comes from a study of cytomegalovirus exposure and HLA in healthy donors. Study in general: An earlier analysis found 95 million to 140 million unique TCR beta sequences from around 180 million T cells.

Primers included in the PCR were 60 Vbeta and 13 Jbeta primers. Only in-frame clones appear in the TCRdb table, and some are missing; sequencing was by immunoSEQ multiplex PCR. The sample table includes about 210,000 clones. Findings of the study overall: One later analysis reportedly identified an Asian-associated ancestry cluster that showed fewer N-insertions than the approximately 600-donor mean.

The germline CDR1 and CDR2 sequences are SGHNT and YYREEE (reference sequence). The CDR3 sequence is 12 residues long. V lost 4 bases, J lost 6 bases, and 2 bases stayed unmatched. The chain is built from TRBV5-4 and TRBJ1-2, with 8 bases identical to TRBD1. The sequence was collected from a woman in her 30s in good health and CMV-seropositive. The source material was PBMCs. The CDR3 is CASSPGQDGYTF. The CDR3 nucleotides are TGTGCCAGCAGCCCGGGACAGGATGGCTACACCTTC.